The rows below give T cell receptor beta chains drawn from one sample of a study of blood T cell repertoires in COVID-19. Using immunoSEQ multiplex PCR, the repertoire was profiled, and TCRdb retains in-frame clones only, with some absent. The data contain about 96,000 clones, approximately 88% of them singletons. Material: peripheral blood. The receptors were sampled from a woman aged 55-70 years with acute or convalescent COVID-19. Both conserved end residues are part of each CDR3. The order of the fields is clone size, J gene, D gene, V gene, CDR3 protein, CDR3 DNA. D genes are given only for firm matches. Clone size is stated in some rows and not others, as once, few, many or a class when expanded.

>.|TRBJ1-6|.|TRBV5-1
CASSLASLSPLHF
TGCGCCAGCAGCTTGGCGTCGTTGTCACCCCTCCACTTT
>once|TRBJ2-5|.|TRBV2
CASSEGLVRGETQYF
TGTGCCAGCAGTGAAGGTTTGGTCAGAGGAGAGACCCAGTACTTC
>.|TRBJ2-3|.|TRBV7-2
CASSLRGPMPDTQYF
TGTGCCAGCAGCCTGCGGGGACCAATGCCAGATACGCAGTATTTT
>few|TRBJ2-6|.|TRBV9
CASSVGPFTGANVLTF
TGTGCCAGCAGCGTAGGGCCATTTACGGGGGCCAACGTCCTGACTTTC
>.|TRBJ2-1|TRBD1|TRBV5-1
CASSRPGTGYNEQFF
TGCGCCAGCAGCAGACCCGGGACAGGGTACAATGAGCAGTTCTTC
>.|TRBJ1-2|.|TRBV12-5
CASGPITHTRWGYTF
TGTGCTAGTGGTCCCATCACCCATACCAGGTGGGGCTACACCTTC
>.|TRBJ1-2|TRBD1|TRBV6-5
CASGGQGNYGYTF
TGTGCCAGCGGAGGACAGGGGAACTATGGCTACACCTTC
>.|TRBJ1-5|.|TRBV30
CAWRDSSNQPQHF
TGTGCCTGGAGGGACAGTAGCAATCAGCCCCAGCATTTT
>.|TRBJ1-1|.|TRBV14
CASSLAVNTEAFF
TGTGCCAGCAGCCTAGCTGTGAACACTGAAGCTTTCTTT
>.|TRBJ2-3|TRBD1|TRBV5-1
CASSGGQVVDTQYF
TGCGCCAGCAGCGGGGGACAGGTGGTAGATACGCAGTATTTT